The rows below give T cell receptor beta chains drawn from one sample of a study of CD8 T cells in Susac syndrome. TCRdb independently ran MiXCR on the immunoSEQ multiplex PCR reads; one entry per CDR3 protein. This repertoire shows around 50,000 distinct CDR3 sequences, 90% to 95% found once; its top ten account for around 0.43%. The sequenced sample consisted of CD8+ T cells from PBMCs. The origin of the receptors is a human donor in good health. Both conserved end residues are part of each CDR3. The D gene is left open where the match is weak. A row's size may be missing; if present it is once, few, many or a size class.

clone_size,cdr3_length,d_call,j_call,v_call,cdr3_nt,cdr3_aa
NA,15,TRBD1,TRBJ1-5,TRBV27,TGTGCCAGCAGTTTGGGCAGGGGGCTGAGTCAGCCCCAGCATTTT,CASSLGRGLSQPQHF
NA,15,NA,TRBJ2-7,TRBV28,TGTGCCAGCAGTGGTCCGCGGGAACTCCCCTACGAGCAGTACTTC,CASSGPRELPYEQYF
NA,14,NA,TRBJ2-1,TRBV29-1,TGCAGCGTCTCGTTTTTGCGGGCTTACAATGAGCAGTTCTTC,CSVSFLRAYNEQFF
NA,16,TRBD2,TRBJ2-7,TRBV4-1,TGCGCCAGCAGCCAAGTGGGTAGCGGGAGGGTCGACGAGCAGTACTTC,CASSQVGSGRVDEQYF
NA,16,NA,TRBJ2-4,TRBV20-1,TGCAGTGCTAGAGGGGGAATGGGGGGCATCGAAAACATTCAGTACTTC,CSARGGMGGIENIQYF
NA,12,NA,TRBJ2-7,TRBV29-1,TGCAGCGTTAGGCAAGCGGCGTACGAGCAGTACTTC,CSVRQAAYEQYF
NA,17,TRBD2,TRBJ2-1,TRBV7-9,TGTGCCAGCAGCCGAACGGAGCGGGAGGGCCCCTACAATGAGCAGTTCTTC,CASSRTEREGPYNEQFF
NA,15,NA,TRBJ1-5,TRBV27,TGTGCCAGCAGCCGTATCCGGGGGGCGGGTCAGCCCCAGCATTTT,CASSRIRGAGQPQHF
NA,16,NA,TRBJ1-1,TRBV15,TGTGCCACCACCGCTAACGCGGGGGCGGTGGACACTGAAGCTTTCTTT,CATTANAGAVDTEAFF
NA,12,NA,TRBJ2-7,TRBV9,TGTGCCAGCTCCGGGGCCCAGAACGAGCAGTACTTC,CASSGAQNEQYF
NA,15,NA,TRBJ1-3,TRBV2,TGTGCCAGCAGTTTAAGTGCAGACTCTGGAAACACCATATATTTT,CASSLSADSGNTIYF
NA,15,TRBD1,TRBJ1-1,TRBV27,TGTGCCAGCAGTCCGGGACAGGGCTCGGGGACTGAAGCTTTCTTT,CASSPGQGSGTEAFF
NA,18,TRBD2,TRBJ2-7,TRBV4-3,TGCGCCAGCAGCCAAGATGCACTAGCGGGAGGCTCTGCCTACGAGCAGTACTTC,CASSQDALAGGSAYEQYF
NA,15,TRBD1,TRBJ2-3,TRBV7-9,TGTGCCAGCAGCTTAGGGACAGGAGACGCAGATACGCAGTATTTT,CASSLGTGDADTQYF
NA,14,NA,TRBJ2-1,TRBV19,TGTGCCAGTAACGGGGCGGGACCTTACAATGAGCAGTTCTTC,CASNGAGPYNEQFF
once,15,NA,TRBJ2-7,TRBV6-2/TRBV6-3,TGTGCCAGCAGCCTTACAGGAGATAGCTCCTACGAGCAGTACTTC,CASSLTGDSSYEQYF
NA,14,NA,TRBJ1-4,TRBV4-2,TGTGCCAGCAGCGAAGAGGGGGAATATGAAAAACTGTTTTTT,CASSEEGEYEKLFF
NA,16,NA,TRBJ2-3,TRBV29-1,TGCAGCGTTGATGGTGCGGACAGCTCTAGCACAGATACGCAGTATTTT,CSVDGADSSSTDTQYF
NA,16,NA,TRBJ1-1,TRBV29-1,TGCAGCGTTGAAGAGGGGGGCGAGGGCCGGGACACTGAAGCTTTCTTT,CSVEEGGEGRDTEAFF
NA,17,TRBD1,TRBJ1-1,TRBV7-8,TGTGCCAGCAGCCCTCCCCCGGGACAGGGAATGAACACTGAAGCTTTCTTT,CASSPPPGQGMNTEAFF
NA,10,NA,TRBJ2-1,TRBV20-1,TGCAGTGCTAGAGACAATGAGCAGTTCTTC,CSARDNEQFF
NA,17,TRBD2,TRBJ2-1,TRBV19,TGTGCCAGTAGTATAGATTTCCCTAGCGGGAGCTACAATGAGCAGTTCTTC,CASSIDFPSGSYNEQFF
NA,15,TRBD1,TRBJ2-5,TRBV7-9,TGTGCCAGCAGCTCAAAGACAGGGGGAGTGGAGACCCAGTACTTC,CASSSKTGGVETQYF
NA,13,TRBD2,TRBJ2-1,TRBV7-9,TGTGCCAGCAAAGGACTAGGGCTGAATGAGCAGTTCTTC,CASKGLGLNEQFF
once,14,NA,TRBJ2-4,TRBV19,TGTGCCAGTATTGGCCTGACGGGCAAAAACATTCAGTACTTC,CASIGLTGKNIQYF
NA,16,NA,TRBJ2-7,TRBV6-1,TGTGCCAGCAGTGAAATTCATGGGGTCTATTCCTACGAGCAGTACTTC,CASSEIHGVYSYEQYF
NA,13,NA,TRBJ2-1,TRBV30,TGTGCCTGGAGTCTGGGCGTGAGGGATGAGCAGTTCTTC,CAWSLGVRDEQFF
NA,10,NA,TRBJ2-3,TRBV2,TGTGCCAGTATTCTAGATACGCAGTATTTT,CASILDTQYF
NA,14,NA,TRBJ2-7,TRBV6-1,TGTGCCAGCAGTCATCGGGACGGAACCTACGAGCAGTACTTC,CASSHRDGTYEQYF
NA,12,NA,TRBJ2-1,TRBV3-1,TGTGCCAGCAGCCAAAACGACAATGAGCAGTTCTTC,CASSQNDNEQFF
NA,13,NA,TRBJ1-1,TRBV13,TGTGCCAGCAGCCTTACAGGGACCACTGAAGCTTTCTTT,CASSLTGTTEAFF
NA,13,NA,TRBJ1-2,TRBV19,TGTGCCAGTAGTATCGGGTACCCCTCCGGCTACACCTTC,CASSIGYPSGYTF
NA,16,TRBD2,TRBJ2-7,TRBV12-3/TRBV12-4,TGTGCCAGCAGTTCGGGGACTAGCGGGACTCCATACGAGCAGTACTTC,CASSSGTSGTPYEQYF
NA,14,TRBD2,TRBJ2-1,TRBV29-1,TGCAGCGTGTTCGGACTAGCGGGAAACAATGAGCAGTTCTTC,CSVFGLAGNNEQFF
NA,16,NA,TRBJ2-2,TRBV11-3,TGTGCCAGCAGCTTATATGTGGGATCGAACACCGGGGAGCTGTTTTTT,CASSLYVGSNTGELFF
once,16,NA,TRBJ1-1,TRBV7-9,TGTGCCAGCAGCCCCCCCGGGCGCCAGCTGAACACTGAAGCTTTCTTT,CASSPPGRQLNTEAFF
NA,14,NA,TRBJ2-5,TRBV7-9,TGTGCCAGCAGCTTAGTTACGTCCGAAGAGACCCAGTACTTC,CASSLVTSEETQYF
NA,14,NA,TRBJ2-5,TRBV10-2,TGCGCCAGCAGTGAGAGGGCAATCCAAGAGACCCAGTACTTC,CASSERAIQETQYF
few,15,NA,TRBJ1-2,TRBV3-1,TGTGCCAGCAGCCAAGACTTAGGCCGAACGGATGGCTACACCTTC,CASSQDLGRTDGYTF
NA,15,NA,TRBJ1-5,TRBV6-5,TGTGCCAGCAGCCCTTGGGGGGAAAGCAATCAGCCCCAGCATTTT,CASSPWGESNQPQHF
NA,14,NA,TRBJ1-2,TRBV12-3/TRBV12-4,TGTGCCAGCAGTTTCGTCGGCGGCAACTATGGCTACACCTTC,CASSFVGGNYGYTF
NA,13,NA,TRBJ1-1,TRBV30,TGTGCCTGGAGTGTAGACCTGAACACTGAAGCTTTCTTT,CAWSVDLNTEAFF
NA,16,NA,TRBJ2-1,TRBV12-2,TGTGCAAGTCGCTTAAGTTTGGTCAGGCGTCACAATGAGCAGTTCTTC,CASRLSLVRRHNEQFF
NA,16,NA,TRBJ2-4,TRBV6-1,TGTGCCAGCAGTACGCCGCGGGTTTTAGGCAAAAACATTCAGTACTTC,CASSTPRVLGKNIQYF
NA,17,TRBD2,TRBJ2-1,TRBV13,TGTGCCAGCAGCTTTAAAAGACTAGCGGGAGCTTTATTAGAGCAGTTCTTC,CASSFKRLAGALLEQFF
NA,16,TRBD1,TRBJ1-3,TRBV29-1,TGCAGCGTTGCCGGGACAGTCGATAGATCTGAAAACACCATATATTTT,CSVAGTVDRSENTIYF
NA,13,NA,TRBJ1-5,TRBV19,TGTGCCAGTCTCGGACTAGACAATCAGCCCCAGCATTTT,CASLGLDNQPQHF
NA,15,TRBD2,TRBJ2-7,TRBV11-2,TGTGCCAGCAGCTTAGAGGCAGCGGGAGCCTACGAGCAGTACTTC,CASSLEAAGAYEQYF
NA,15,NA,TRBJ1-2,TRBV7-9,TGTGCCAGCAGCTCCGGGAGGCCGAAGGACTATGGCTACACCTTC,CASSSGRPKDYGYTF
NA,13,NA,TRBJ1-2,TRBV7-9,TGTGCCAGCAGCCAGGACGGAGCCCTTGGCTACACCTTC,CASSQDGALGYTF
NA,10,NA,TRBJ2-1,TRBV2,TGTGCCAGCACCTCCTCCGAGCAGTTCTTC,CASTSSEQFF
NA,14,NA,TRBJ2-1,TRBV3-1,TGTGCCAGCAGCCAGCGACGGCGGTCCAATGAGCAGTTCTTC,CASSQRRRSNEQFF
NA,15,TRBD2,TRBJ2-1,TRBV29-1,TGCAGCGTTGCTGGGACTAGCGGGAAGTACAATGAGCAGTTCTTC,CSVAGTSGKYNEQFF
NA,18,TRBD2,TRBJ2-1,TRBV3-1,TGTGCCAGCAGCCACGACGGGACTAGCGGGAGGGAGGCTAATGAGCAGTTCTTC,CASSHDGTSGREANEQFF